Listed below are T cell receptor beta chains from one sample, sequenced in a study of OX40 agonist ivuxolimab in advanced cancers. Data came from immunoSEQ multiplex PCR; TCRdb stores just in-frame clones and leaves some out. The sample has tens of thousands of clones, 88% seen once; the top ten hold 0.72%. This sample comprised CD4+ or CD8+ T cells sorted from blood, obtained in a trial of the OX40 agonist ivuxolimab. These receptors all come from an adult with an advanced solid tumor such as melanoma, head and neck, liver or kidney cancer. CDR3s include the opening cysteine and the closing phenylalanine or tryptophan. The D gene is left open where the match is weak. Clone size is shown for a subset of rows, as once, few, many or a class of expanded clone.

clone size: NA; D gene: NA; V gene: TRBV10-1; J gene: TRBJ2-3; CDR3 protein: CASSYFITGTDTQYF; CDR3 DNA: TGCGCCAGCAGTTATTTCATCACAGGCACAGATACGCAGTATTTT
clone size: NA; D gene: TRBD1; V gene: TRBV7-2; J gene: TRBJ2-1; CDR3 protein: CASSRDRSYNEQFF; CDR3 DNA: TGTGCCAGCAGCAGGGACAGATCCTACAATGAGCAGTTCTTC
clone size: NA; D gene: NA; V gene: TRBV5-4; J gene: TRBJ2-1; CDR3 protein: CASSLPWERRSSYNEQFF; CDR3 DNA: TGTGCCAGCAGCCTCCCTTGGGAGCGGAGGAGCTCCTACAATGAGCAGTTCTTC
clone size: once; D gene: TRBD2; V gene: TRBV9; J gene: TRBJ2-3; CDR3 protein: CASSVGISGGANMQYF; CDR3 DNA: TGTGCCAGCAGCGTAGGAATAAGCGGGGGGGCCAATATGCAGTATTTT
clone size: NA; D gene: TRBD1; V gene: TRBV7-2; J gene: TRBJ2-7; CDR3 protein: CASSPDRGYEQYF; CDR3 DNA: TGTGCCAGCAGCCCGGACAGGGGTTACGAGCAGTACTTC
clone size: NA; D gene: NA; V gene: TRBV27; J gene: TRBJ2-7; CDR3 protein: CASSPQVASYEQYF; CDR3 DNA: TGTGCCAGCAGTCCCCAGGTTGCCTCCTACGAGCAGTACTTC
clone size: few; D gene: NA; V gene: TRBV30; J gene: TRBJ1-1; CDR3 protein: CAWKEQGPLEAFF; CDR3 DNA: TGTGCCTGGAAGGAACAGGGACCTCTTGAAGCTTTCTTT
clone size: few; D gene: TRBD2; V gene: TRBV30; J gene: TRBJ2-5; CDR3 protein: CACGSGGVEETQYF; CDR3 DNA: TGTGCCTGCGGAAGCGGGGGGGTAGAAGAGACCCAGTACTTC
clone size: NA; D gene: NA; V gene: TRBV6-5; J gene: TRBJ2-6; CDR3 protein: CASSPLVSGANVLTF; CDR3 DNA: TGTGCCAGCAGTCCTCTTGTATCTGGGGCCAACGTCCTGACTTTC
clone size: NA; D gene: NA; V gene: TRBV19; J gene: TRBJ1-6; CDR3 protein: CASSSTGSPLHF; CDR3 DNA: TGTGCCAGTAGTTCGACCGGCTCACCCCTCCACTTT